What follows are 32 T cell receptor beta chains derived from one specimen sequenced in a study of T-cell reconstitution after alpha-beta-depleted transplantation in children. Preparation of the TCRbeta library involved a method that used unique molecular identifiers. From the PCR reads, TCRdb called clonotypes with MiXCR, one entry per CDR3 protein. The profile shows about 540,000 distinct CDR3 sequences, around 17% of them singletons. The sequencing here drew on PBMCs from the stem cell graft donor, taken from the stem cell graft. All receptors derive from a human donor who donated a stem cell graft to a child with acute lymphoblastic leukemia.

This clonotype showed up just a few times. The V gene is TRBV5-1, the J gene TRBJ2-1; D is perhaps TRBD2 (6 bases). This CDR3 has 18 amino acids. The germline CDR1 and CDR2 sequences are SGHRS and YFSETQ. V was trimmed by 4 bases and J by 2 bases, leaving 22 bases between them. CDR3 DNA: TGCGCCAGCAGCCAGCCCAAGACTAGTCCCATAACCTACAATGAGCAGTTCTTC. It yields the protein CASSQPKTSPITYNEQFF.

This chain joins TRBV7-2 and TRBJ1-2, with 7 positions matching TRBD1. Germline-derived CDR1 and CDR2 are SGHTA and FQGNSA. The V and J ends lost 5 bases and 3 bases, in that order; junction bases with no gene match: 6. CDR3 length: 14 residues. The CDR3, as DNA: TGTGCCAGCAGCCAGCGGGACAGAGACTATGGCTACACCTTC. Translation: CASSQRDRDYGYTF.

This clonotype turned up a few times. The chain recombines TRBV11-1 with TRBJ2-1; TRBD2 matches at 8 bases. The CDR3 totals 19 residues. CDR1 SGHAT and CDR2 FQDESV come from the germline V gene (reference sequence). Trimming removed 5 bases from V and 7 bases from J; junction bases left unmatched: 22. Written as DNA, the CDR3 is TGTGCCAGCAGCGGGGTTGGGACCCTGGCGGGAGGAATTTTGAATGAGCAGTTCTTC. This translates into CASSGVGTLAGGILNEQFF.

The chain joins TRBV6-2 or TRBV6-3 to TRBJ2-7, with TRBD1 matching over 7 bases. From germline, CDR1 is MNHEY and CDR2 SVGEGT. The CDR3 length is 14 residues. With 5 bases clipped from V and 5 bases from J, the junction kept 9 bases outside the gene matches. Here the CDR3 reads CASSQRGQSDEQYF. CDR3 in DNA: TGTGCCAGCAGTCAACGGGGACAGTCAGACGAGCAGTACTTC.

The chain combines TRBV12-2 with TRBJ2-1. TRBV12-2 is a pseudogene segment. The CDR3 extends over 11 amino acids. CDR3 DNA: TGTGCAAGTCGCTTAGATCGTGAGCAGTTCTTC. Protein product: CASRLDREQFF.

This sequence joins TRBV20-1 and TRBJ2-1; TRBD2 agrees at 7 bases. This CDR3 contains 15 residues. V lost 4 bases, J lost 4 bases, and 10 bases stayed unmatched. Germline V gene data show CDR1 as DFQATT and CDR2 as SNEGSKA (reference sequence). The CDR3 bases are TGCAGTGCTAATAACGCAGCGGGGCCATACAATGAGCAGTTCTTC. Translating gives CSANNAAGPYNEQFF.

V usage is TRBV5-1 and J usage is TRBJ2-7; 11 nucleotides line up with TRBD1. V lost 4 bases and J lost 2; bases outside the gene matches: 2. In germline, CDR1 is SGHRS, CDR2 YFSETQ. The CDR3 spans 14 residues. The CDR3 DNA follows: TGCGCCAGCAGCATGGACAGGGGGCCCTACGAGCAGTACTTC. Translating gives CASSMDRGPYEQYF. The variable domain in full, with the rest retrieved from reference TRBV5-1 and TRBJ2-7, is KAGVTQTPRYLIKTRGQQVTLSCSPISGHRSVSWYQQTPGQGLQFLFEYFSETQRNKGNFPGRFSGRQFSNSRSEMNVSTLELGDSALYLCASSMDRGPYEQYFGPGTRLTVT.

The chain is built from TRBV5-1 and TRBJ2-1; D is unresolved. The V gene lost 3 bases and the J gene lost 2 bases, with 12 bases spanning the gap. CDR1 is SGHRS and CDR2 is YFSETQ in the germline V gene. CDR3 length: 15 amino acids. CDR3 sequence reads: CASSSTHLAYNEQFF. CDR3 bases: TGCGCCAGCAGCTCGACGCATCTGGCCTACAATGAGCAGTTCTTC.

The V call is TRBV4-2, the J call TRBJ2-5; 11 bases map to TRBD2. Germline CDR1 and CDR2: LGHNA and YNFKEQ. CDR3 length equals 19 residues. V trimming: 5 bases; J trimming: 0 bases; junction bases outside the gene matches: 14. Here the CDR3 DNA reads TGTGCCAGCAGCAAAACCGGGACTAGCGGAGCTTGGTACCAAGAGACCCAGTACTTC. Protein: CASSKTGTSGAWYQETQYF.

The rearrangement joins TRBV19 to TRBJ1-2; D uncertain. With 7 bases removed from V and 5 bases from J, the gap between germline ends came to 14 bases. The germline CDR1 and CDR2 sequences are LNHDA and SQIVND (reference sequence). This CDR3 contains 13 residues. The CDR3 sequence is CASKEGLFYGYTF. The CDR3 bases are TGTGCCAGTAAGGAAGGGCTTTTTTATGGCTACACCTTC.

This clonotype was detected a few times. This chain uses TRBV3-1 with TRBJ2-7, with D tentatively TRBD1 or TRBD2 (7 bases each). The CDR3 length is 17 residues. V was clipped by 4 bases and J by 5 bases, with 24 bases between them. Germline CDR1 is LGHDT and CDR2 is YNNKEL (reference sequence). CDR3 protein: CASSPGWGTAGPNEQYF. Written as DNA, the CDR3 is TGTGCCAGCAGCCCCGGTTGGGGGACAGCGGGGCCCAACGAGCAGTACTTC.

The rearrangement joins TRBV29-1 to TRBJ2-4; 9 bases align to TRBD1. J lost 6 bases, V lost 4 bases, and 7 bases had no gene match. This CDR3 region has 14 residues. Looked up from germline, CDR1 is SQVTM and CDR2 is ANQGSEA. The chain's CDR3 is CSVVIGTGINIQYF. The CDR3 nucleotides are TGCAGCGTTGTAATAGGGACAGGGATAAACATTCAGTACTTC.

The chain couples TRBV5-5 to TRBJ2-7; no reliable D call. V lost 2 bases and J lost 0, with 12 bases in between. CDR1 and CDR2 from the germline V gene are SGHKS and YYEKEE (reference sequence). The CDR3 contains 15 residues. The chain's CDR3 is CASSFLGKSSYEQYF. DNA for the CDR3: TGTGCCAGCAGCTTTTTAGGAAAGAGCTCCTACGAGCAGTACTTC. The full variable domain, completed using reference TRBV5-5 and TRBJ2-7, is DAGVTQSPTHLIKTRGQQVTLRCSPISGHKSVSWYQQVLGQGPQFIFQYYEKEERGRGNFPDRFSARQFPNYSSELNVNALLLGDSALYLCASSFLGKSSYEQYFGPGTRLTVT.

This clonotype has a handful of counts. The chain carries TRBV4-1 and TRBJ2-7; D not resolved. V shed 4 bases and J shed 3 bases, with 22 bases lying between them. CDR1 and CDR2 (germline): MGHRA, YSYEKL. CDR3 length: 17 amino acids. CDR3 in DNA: TGCGCCAGCAGCCCACGCCACGGCCGAAGCTTAGTCTACGAGCAGTACTTC. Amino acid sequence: CASSPRHGRSLVYEQYF.

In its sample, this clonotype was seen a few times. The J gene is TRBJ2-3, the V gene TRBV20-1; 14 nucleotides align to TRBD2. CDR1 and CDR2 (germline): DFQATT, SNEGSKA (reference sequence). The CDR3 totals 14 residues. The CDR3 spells CSQSGLAGGLAQYF. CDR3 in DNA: TGCAGCCAATCTGGACTAGCGGGAGGTTTAGCGCAGTATTTT.

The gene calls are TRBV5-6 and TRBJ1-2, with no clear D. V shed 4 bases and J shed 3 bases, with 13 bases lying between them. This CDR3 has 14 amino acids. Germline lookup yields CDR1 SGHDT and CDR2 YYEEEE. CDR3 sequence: CASSPPRGHYGYTF. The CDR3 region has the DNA TGTGCCAGCAGCCCCCCGCGAGGTCACTATGGCTACACCTTC. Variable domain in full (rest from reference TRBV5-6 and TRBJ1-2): DAGVTQSPTHLIKTRGQQVTLRCSPKSGHDTVSWYQQALGQGPQFIFQYYEEEERQRGNFPDRFSGHQFPNYSSELNVNALLLGDSALYLCASSPPRGHYGYTFGSGTRLTVV.

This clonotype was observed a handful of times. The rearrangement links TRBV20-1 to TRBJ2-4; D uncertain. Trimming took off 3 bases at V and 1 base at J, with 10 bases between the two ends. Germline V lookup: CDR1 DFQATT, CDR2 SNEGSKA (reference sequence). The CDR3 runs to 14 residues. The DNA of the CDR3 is TGCAGTGCTAGTTCGGTGATGGCCAAAAACATTCAGTACTTC. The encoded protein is CSASSVMAKNIQYF.

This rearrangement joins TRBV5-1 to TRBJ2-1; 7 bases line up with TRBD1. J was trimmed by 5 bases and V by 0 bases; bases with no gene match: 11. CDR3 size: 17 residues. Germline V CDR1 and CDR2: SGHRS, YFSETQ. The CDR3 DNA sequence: TGCGCCAGCAGCTTGGACAGGGGAATCCTCCCGCACAATGAGCAGTTCTTC. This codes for CASSLDRGILPHNEQFF.

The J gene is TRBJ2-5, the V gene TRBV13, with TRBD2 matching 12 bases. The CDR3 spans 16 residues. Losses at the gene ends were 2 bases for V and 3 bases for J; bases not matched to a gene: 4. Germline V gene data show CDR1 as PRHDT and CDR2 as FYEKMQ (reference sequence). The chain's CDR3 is CASSLRLAGGEETQYF. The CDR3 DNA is TGTGCCAGCAGCTTAAGGCTAGCGGGAGGGGAAGAGACCCAGTACTTC. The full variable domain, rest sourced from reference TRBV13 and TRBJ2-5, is AAGVIQSPRHLIKEKRETATLKCYPIPRHDTVYWYQQGPGQDPQFLISFYEKMQSDKGSIPDRFSAQQFSDYHSELNMSSLELGDSALYFCASSLRLAGGEETQYFGPGTRLLVL.

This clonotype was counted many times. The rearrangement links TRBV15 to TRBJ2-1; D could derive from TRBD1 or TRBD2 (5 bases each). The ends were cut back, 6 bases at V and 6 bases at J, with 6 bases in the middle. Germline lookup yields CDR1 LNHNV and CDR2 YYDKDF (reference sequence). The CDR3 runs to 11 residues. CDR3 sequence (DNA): TGTGCCACCAGGAGGGGCAATGAGCAGTTCTTC. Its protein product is CATRRGNEQFF.

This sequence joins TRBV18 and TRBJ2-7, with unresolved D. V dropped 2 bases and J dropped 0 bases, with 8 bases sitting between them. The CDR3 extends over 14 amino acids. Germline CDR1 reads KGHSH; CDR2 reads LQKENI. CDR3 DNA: TGTGCCAGCTCACCAGGCTATAGCTCCTACGAGCAGTACTTC. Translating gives CASSPGYSSYEQYF.

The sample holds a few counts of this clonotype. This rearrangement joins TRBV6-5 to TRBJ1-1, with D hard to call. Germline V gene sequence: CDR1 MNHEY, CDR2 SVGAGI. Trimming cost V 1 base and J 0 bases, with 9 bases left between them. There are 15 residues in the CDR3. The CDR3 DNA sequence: TGTGCCAGCAGTTACTATAACAGTCTGAACACTGAAGCTTTCTTT. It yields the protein CASSYYNSLNTEAFF.

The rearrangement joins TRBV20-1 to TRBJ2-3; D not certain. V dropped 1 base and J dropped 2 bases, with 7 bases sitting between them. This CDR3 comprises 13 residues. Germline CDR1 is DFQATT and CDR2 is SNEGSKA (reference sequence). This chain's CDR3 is CSARAFTTDTQYF. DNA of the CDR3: TGCAGTGCTAGAGCTTTTACCACAGATACGCAGTATTTT.

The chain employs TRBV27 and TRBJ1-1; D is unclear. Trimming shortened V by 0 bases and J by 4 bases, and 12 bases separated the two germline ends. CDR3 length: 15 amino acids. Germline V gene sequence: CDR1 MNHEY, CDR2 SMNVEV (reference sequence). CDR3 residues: CASSLSVAGSTEAFF. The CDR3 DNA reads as TGTGCCAGCAGTTTATCCGTAGCGGGGTCCACTGAAGCTTTCTTT.

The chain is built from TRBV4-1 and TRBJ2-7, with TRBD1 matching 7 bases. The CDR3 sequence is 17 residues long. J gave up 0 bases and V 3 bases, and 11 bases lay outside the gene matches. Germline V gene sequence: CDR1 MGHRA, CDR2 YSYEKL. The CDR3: CASSQPRTGAGSYEQYF. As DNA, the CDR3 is TGCGCCAGCAGCCAGCCCCGTACAGGGGCCGGCTCCTACGAGCAGTACTTC.

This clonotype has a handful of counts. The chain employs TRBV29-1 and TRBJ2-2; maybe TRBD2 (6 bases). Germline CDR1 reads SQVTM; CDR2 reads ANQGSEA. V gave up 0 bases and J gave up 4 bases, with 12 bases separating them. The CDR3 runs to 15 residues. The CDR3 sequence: CSVEEGRRGTGELFF. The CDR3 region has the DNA TGCAGCGTTGAAGAAGGAAGGAGGGGCACCGGGGAGCTGTTTTTT.

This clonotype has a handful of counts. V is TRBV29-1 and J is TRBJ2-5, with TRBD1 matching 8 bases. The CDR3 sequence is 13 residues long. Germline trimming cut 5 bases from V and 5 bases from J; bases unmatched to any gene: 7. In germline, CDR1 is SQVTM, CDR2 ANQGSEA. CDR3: CSVYGQGSETQYF. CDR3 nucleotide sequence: TGCAGCGTTTATGGACAGGGCAGCGAGACCCAGTACTTC.

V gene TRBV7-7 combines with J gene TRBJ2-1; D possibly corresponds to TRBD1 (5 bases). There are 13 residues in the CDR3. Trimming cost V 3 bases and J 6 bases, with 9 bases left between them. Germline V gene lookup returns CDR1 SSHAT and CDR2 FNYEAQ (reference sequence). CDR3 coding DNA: TGTGCCAGCAGCTTGGGGCGGCCCAATGAGCAGTTCTTC. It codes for CASSLGRPNEQFF.

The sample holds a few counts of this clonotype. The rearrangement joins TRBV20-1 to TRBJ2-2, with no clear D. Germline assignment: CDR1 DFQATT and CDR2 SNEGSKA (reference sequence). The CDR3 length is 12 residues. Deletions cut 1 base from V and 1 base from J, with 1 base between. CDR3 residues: CSARGNTGELFF. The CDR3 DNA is TGCAGTGCTAGAGGGAACACCGGGGAGCTGTTTTTT.

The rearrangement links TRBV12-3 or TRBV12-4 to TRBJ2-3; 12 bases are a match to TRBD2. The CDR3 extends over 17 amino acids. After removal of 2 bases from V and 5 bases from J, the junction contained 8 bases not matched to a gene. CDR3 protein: CASSLSRLAGVEDTQYF. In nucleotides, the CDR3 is TGTGCCAGCAGTTTAAGCAGACTAGCGGGAGTCGAAGATACGCAGTATTTT.

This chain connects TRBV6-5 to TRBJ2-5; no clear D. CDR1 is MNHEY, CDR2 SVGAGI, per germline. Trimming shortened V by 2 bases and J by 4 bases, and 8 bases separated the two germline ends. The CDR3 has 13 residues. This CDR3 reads CASSYGVGETQYF. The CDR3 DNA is TGTGCCAGCAGTTACGGGGTTGGAGAGACCCAGTACTTC.

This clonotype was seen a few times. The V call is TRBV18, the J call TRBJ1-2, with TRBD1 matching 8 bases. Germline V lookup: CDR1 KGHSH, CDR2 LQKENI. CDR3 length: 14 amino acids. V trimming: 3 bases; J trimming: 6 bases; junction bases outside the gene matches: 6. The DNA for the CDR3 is TGTGCCAGCTCACCCCCGGACAGGGACAATGGCTACACCTTC. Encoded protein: CASSPPDRDNGYTF.